The 17 T cell receptor beta chains given below trace back to one sample, sequenced in a study of CD8 T cells in Susac syndrome. Random hexamers were used to reverse transcribe an amount of about 0.45 to 1 ug RNA. One entry per CDR3 protein, called by TCRdb with MiXCR from the immunoSEQ multiplex PCR reads. The sample carries tens of thousands of distinct CDR3 sequences, about 92% recorded once. Specimen: CD4+ T cells from PBMCs. These receptors all come from a human donor with Susac syndrome.

The chain employs TRBV7-2 and TRBJ2-2; no firm D call. Trimming pared 5 bases from V and 4 bases from J, leaving 11 bases between. CDR3 size: 14 residues. In germline, CDR1 is SGHTA, CDR2 FQGNSA. The CDR3 DNA reads TGTGCCAGCAGCCTACGATATATCACCGGGGAGCTGTTTTTT. Encoded protein: CASSLRYITGELFF. Filled out from reference TRBV7-2 and TRBJ2-2, the complete variable domain reads GAGVSQSPSNKVTEKGKDVELRCDPISGHTALYWYRQSLGQGLEFLIYFQGNSAPDKSGLPSDRFSAERTGGSVSTLTIQRTQQEDSAVYLCASSLRYITGELFFGEGSRLTVL.

V is TRBV7-3 and J is TRBJ2-3; 8 bases fit TRBD2. In germline, CDR1 is SGHTA, CDR2 FQGTGA. The CDR3 consists of 16 residues. V lost 1 base to trimming and J lost 0 bases; unmatched junction nucleotides: 3. The CDR3 sequence: CASSLIASGSTDTQYF. The CDR3, as DNA: TGTGCCAGCAGCTTAATTGCTAGCGGGAGCACAGATACGCAGTATTTT.

This chain links TRBV2 with TRBJ2-4; TRBD2 might be the D (5 bases). Trimming took 6 bases from V and 3 from J, leaving 21 bases between them. This CDR3 comprises 17 residues. Germline loops: CDR1 SNHLY, CDR2 FYNNEI. The CDR3 reads CASRAGLFQVGKNIQYF. The CDR3 DNA follows: TGTGCCAGCAGGGCAGGACTCTTTCAAGTCGGCAAAAACATTCAGTACTTC.

The rearrangement uses TRBV7-8 and TRBJ1-1, with D uncertain. Trimming left V 2 bases short and J 2 bases short, with 6 bases between. This CDR3 has 13 residues. CDR1 SGHVS and CDR2 FQNEAQ come from the germline V gene. CDR3 DNA: TGTGCCAGCAGCTTACGACTAAACACTGAAGCTTTCTTT. Amino acid sequence: CASSLRLNTEAFF.

This sequence joins TRBV18 and TRBJ2-7; D may be TRBD1 (6 bases). From germline, CDR1 is KGHSH and CDR2 LQKENI. This CDR3 has 14 amino acids. V lost 5 bases and J 0 bases, leaving 11 bases between the germline ends. CDR3 in amino acids: CASSWTASSYEQYF. CDR3 bases: TGTGCCAGCTCATGGACAGCCTCCTCCTACGAGCAGTACTTC.

This chain links TRBV3-1 with TRBJ2-5; 9 bases line up with TRBD2. The germline gives CDR1 LGHDT, CDR2 YNNKEL (reference sequence). This CDR3 has 15 residues. V gave up 1 base and J gave up 4 bases; unmatched junction bases: 4. This CDR3 reads CASSQGLAGRETQYF. CDR3 sequence (DNA): TGTGCCAGCAGCCAAGGCCTAGCGGGGAGAGAGACCCAGTACTTC.

J is TRBJ2-7 and V is TRBV5-4; the D gene is possibly TRBD2 (6 bases). Trimming cost V 4 bases and J 4 bases, with 21 bases left between them. CDR1 is SGHNT and CDR2 is YYREEE in the germline V gene (reference sequence). The CDR3 has 16 amino acids. The CDR3: CASSQDAGRVVYEQYF. The DNA for the CDR3 is TGTGCCAGCAGCCAAGATGCGGGAAGGGTTGTTTACGAGCAGTACTTC.

This chain joins TRBV10-3 and TRBJ2-1, with D uncertain. The V gene lost 4 bases and the J gene lost 5 bases, with 9 bases spanning the gap. The germline V gene encodes CDR1 ENHRY and CDR2 SYGVKD. The CDR3 length is 13 residues. CDR3 sequence reads: CAISAGPDNEQFF. CDR3 nucleotide sequence: TGTGCCATCAGTGCAGGACCGGACAATGAGCAGTTCTTC.

The chain joins TRBV20-1 to TRBJ1-2; 10 bases are a match to TRBD1. Germline-derived CDR1 and CDR2 are DFQATT and SNEGSKA (reference sequence). J was trimmed by 4 bases and V by 3 bases; bases with no gene match: 5. CDR3 size: 14 residues. CDR3 sequence reads: CSARTGTGVYGYTF. The DNA for the CDR3 is TGCAGTGCTAGGACCGGGACAGGGGTCTATGGCTACACCTTC.

The rearrangement links TRBV19 to TRBJ1-5; TRBD1 is a possible D gene (5 bases). With 7 bases removed from V and 2 bases from J, the gap between germline ends came to 12 bases. The CDR3 consists of 14 residues. Germline values: CDR1 LNHDA, CDR2 SQIVND (reference sequence). Written as DNA, the CDR3 is TGTGCCAGTAAGTGGTCGGGGGGCAATCAGCCCCAGCATTTT. Protein product: CASKWSGGNQPQHF. Full variable domain (rest looked up from reference TRBV19 and TRBJ1-5): DGGITQSPKYLFRKEGQNVTLSCEQNLNHDAMYWYRQDPGQGLRLIYYSQIVNDFQKGDIAEGYSVSREKKESFPLTVTSAQKNPTAFYLCASKWSGGNQPQHFGDGTRLSIL.

The rearrangement joins TRBV5-4 to TRBJ2-4, with a tentative D call TRBD2 (7 bases). The length of the CDR3 is 15 residues. CDR1 is SGHNT and CDR2 is YYREEE in the germline V gene (reference sequence). Trimming cost V 2 bases and J 9 bases, with 18 bases left between them. Written as DNA, the CDR3 is TGTGCCAGCAGCTTTCTCGGGGGGCTGGGTGGCATTCAGTACTTC. This encodes CASSFLGGLGGIQYF.

In this sample, this clonotype turned up once. The rearrangement joins TRBV7-9 to TRBJ2-1, with a weak D call TRBD1 (6 bases). The CDR3 extends over 16 amino acids. With 5 bases removed from V and 3 bases from J, the gap between germline ends came to 17 bases. CDR1 and CDR2 from the germline V gene are SEHNR and FQNEAQ (reference sequence). CDR3 residues: CASSPVQGAVYNEQFF. The CDR3 nucleotides are TGTGCCAGCAGCCCGGTACAGGGAGCGGTCTACAATGAGCAGTTCTTC.

In this sample, this clonotype turned up a few times. The CDR3 is CASSLSISGGLTYNEQFF. DNA for the CDR3: TGCGCCAGCAGCTTAAGCATCTCGGGGGGACTAACCTACAATGAGCAGTTCTTC. This chain links TRBV4-1 with TRBJ2-1; 7 nucleotides align to TRBD2. CDR1 MGHRA and CDR2 YSYEKL come from the germline V gene. CDR3 size: 18 residues. V lost 5 bases, J lost 2 bases, and 15 bases stayed unmatched.

The chain has TRBV19 and TRBJ1-6, with D unresolved. Germline V lookup: CDR1 LNHDA, CDR2 SQIVND (reference sequence). The V end lost 1 base, the J end lost 8 bases, and 12 bases lay between the germline ends. CDR3 size: 15 residues. The CDR3 here is CASSIVPQDYSPLHF. The CDR3 bases are TGTGCCAGTAGTATAGTACCCCAGGATTATTCACCCCTCCACTTT.

The chain uses TRBV2 and TRBJ1-1; D not resolved. V lost 5 bases to trimming and J lost 0 bases, with 10 bases between them. The CDR3 totals 14 residues. CDR1 is SNHLY, CDR2 FYNNEI, per germline. The CDR3 loop reads CASSIDKLNTEAFF. The CDR3 nucleotides are TGTGCCAGCAGTATAGACAAGTTGAACACTGAAGCTTTCTTT.

The chain recombines TRBV20-1 with TRBJ2-7; 14 bases fit TRBD2. This CDR3 has 18 amino acids. The V and J ends lost 4 bases and 1 base, in that order; junction bases with no gene match: 12. Per germline, CDR1 DFQATT and CDR2 SNEGSKA (reference sequence). CDR3 coding DNA: TGCAGTGCTAAAACCGGACTAGCGGGAGGCCAAAGATCCTACGAGCAGTACTTC. It is translated as CSAKTGLAGGQRSYEQYF.

The chain couples TRBV5-1 to TRBJ1-5; a weak D match, TRBD1 (5 bases). CDR1 and CDR2 (germline): SGHRS, YFSETQ. The CDR3 spans 14 residues. V lost 0 bases, J lost 8 bases, and 12 bases lay in between. This CDR3 reads CASSLGPGTEPQHF. CDR3 DNA: TGCGCCAGCAGCTTGGGCCCCGGGACCGAGCCCCAGCATTTT. Together with reference TRBV5-1 and TRBJ1-5, the CDR3 gives the full variable domain: KAGVTQTPRYLIKTRGQQVTLSCSPISGHRSVSWYQQTPGQGLQFLFEYFSETQRNKGNFPGRFSGRQFSNSRSEMNVSTLELGDSALYLCASSLGPGTEPQHFGDGTRLSIL.